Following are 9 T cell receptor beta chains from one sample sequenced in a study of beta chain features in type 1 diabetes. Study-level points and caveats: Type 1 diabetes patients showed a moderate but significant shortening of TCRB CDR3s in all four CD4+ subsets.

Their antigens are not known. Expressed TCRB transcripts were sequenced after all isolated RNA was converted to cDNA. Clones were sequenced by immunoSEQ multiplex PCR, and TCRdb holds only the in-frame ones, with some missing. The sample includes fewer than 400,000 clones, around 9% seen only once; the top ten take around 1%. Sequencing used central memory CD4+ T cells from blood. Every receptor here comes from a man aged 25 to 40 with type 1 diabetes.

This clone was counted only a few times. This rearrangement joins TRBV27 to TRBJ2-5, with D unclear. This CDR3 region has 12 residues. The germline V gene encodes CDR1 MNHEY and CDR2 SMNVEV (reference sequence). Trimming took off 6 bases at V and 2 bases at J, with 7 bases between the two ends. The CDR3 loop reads CASRSIQETQYF. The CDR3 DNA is TGTGCCAGCAGATCGATACAAGAGACCCAGTACTTC.

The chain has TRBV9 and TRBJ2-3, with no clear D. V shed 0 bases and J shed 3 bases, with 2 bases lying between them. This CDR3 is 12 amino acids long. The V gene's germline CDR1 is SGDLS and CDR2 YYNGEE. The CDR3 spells CASSVGTDTQYF. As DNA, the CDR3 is TGTGCCAGCAGCGTAGGAACAGATACGCAGTATTTT. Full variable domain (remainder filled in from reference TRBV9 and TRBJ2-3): DSGVTQTPKHLITATGQRVTLRCSPRSGDLSVYWYQQSLDQGLQFLIQYYNGEERAKGNILERFSAQQFPDLHSELNLSSLELGDSALYFCASSVGTDTQYFGPGTRLTVL.

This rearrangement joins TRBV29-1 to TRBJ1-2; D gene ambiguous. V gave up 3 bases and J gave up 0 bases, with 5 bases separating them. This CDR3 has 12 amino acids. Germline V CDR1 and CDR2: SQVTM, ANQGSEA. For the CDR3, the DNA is TGCAGCGTTGAGGAAGCTAACTATGGCTACACCTTC. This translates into CSVEEANYGYTF.

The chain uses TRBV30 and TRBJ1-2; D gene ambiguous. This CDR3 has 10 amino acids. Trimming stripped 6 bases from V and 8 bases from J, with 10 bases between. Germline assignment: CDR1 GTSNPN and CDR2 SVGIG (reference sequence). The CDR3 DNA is TGTGCCTGCGGGCCCCAGGGCTACACCTTC. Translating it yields CACGPQGYTF.

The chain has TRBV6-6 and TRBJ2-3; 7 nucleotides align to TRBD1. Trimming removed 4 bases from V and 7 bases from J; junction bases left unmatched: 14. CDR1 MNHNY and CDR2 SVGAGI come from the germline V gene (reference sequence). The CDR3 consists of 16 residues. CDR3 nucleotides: TGTGCCAGCAGTTCATACGATAGACAGGGTCGACATACGCAGTATTTT. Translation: CASSSYDRQGRHTQYF.

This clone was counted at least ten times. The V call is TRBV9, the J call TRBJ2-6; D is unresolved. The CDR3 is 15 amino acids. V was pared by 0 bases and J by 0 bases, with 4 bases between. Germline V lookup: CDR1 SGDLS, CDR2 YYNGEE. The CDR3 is CASSVGSSGANVLTF. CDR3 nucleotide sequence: TGTGCCAGCAGCGTAGGGAGCTCTGGGGCCAACGTCCTGACTTTC.

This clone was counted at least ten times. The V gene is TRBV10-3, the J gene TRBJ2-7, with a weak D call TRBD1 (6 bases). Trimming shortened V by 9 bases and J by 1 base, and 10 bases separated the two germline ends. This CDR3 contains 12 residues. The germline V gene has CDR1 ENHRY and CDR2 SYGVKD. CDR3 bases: TGTGCCATTCGGACAGAGTCCTACGAGCAGTACTTC. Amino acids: CAIRTESYEQYF.

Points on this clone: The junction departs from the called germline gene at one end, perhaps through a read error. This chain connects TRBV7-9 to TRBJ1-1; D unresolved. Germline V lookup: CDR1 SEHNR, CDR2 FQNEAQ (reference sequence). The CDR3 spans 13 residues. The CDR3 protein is CASSLAGDTEAFF. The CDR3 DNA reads TGTGCCAGCAGTTTAGCCGGGGACACTGAAGCTTTCTTT.

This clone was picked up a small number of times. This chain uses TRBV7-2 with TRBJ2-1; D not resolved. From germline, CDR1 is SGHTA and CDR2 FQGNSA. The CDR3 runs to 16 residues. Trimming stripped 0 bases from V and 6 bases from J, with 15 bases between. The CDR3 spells CASSLAQAAGFNEQFF. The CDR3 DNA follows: TGTGCCAGCAGCTTAGCGCAGGCGGCCGGGTTCAATGAGCAGTTCTTC.